One sample yielded the 13 T cell receptor beta chains listed below, sequenced in a study of Graves' ophthalmopathy and Graves' hyperthyroidism. The authors amplified TCR beta CDR3 regions from RNA transcripts. HTBI-primed first-round RT-PCR preceded second-round multiplex PCR. TCRdb redid the calling of the multiplex PCR reads with MiXCR, one entry per CDR3 protein. The data show about 500,000 distinct CDR3 sequences, roughly 14% seen once. The sequenced sample was blood. The receptors originated from a woman in her thirties with Graves' ophthalmopathy.

This clonotype was recorded at least ten times. The chain uses TRBV19 and TRBJ2-7, with 10 bases fitting TRBD2. CDR1 is LNHDA, CDR2 SQIVND, per germline (reference sequence). There are 15 residues in the CDR3. J lost 4 bases, V lost 6 bases, and 9 bases had no gene match. The CDR3 coding sequence is TGTGCCAGTAGCCCGTCTAGCGGGAGTCAGTACGAGCAGTACTTC. Protein: CASSPSSGSQYEQYF.

The table lists this clonotype with many counts. The chain joins TRBV6-1 to TRBJ1-3; D uncertain. Trimming cost V 3 bases and J 3 bases, with 6 bases left between them. CDR3 size: 13 residues. CDR1 and CDR2 (germline): MNHNS, SASEGT. For the CDR3, the DNA is TGTGCCAGCAGTGAGCCCGGTGGAAACACCATATATTTT. Protein product: CASSEPGGNTIYF.

This clonotype was seen many times. CDR3 in amino acids: CASSPRDTGYTF. DNA of the CDR3: TGTGCCAGCAGTCCACGGGACACTGGCTACACCTTC. The chain joins TRBV6-5 to TRBJ1-2; TRBD1 might be the D (6 bases). From germline, CDR1 is MNHEY and CDR2 SVGAGI. V gave up 5 bases and J gave up 7 bases, with 11 bases separating them. CDR3 length equals 12 residues.

This clonotype was found many times. This chain joins TRBV5-1 and TRBJ2-7, with 13 bases lining up with TRBD2. Germline CDR1 SGHRS, CDR2 YFSETQ. The J segment lost 5 bases and the V segment lost 4 bases, leaving 6 bases of the junction unmatched. The CDR3 contains 15 residues. The chain's CDR3 is CASSIGLAGVHEQYF. The CDR3 DNA reads as TGCGCCAGCAGCATAGGACTAGCGGGAGTCCACGAGCAGTACTTC.

This clonotype was seen ten or more times. The genes are TRBV6-1 and TRBJ2-3; the D gene is possibly TRBD2 (6 bases). The CDR3 totals 13 residues. The germline CDR1 and CDR2 sequences are MNHNS and SASEGT. Trimming cost V 1 base and J 7 bases, with 9 bases left between them. The chain's CDR3 is CASSEGRGNTQYF. The CDR3 bases are TGTGCCAGCAGTGAAGGGAGGGGTAATACGCAGTATTTT.

This clonotype was counted ten times or more. The chain couples TRBV28 to TRBJ1-1; D unclear. V was clipped by 5 bases and J by 4 bases, with 11 bases between them. This CDR3 contains 13 residues. In germline, CDR1 is MDHEN, CDR2 SYDVKM. The CDR3 DNA sequence: TGTGCCAGCAGTCACCCTGGGAGCACTGAAGCTTTCTTT. Amino acid sequence: CASSHPGSTEAFF.

This clonotype was counted at least ten times. The gene calls are TRBV20-1 and TRBJ2-4; D unclear. The CDR3 has 13 amino acids. Germline CDR1 is DFQATT and CDR2 is SNEGSKA (reference sequence). CDR3 coding DNA: TGCAGAGCCGTAGGGTTAGCCAAAAACATTCAGTACTTC. This encodes CRAVGLAKNIQYF.

This clonotype was counted many times. The chain has TRBV28 and TRBJ2-7; 8 bases line up with TRBD2. Germline CDR1 and CDR2: MDHEN and SYDVKM. V shed 7 bases and J 7 bases; nucleotides not matched to a gene: 15. This CDR3 is built from 15 residues. Here the CDR3 reads CASTPRRGTRQEQYF. The CDR3 DNA follows: TGTGCCAGCACCCCCCGGAGGGGGACTAGACAGGAGCAGTACTTC.

This clonotype was recorded a few times. A much larger clonotype is one base distant, so this may be a read error. The chain employs TRBV10-3 and TRBJ1-1; TRBD1 matches 8 bases. The CDR3 consists of 14 residues. Germline V lookup: CDR1 ENHRY, CDR2 SYGVKD. The V and J ends lost 6 bases and 12 bases, in that order; junction bases with no gene match: 15. The DNA of the CDR3 is TGTGCCATCAGCGGGACAGGCCCTGAGGGTGAGTCTTTCTTT. This codes for CAISGTGPEGESFF.

The chain recombines TRBV6-1 with TRBJ1-1; perhaps TRBD1 as D (6 bases). Germline V gene lookup returns CDR1 MNHNS and CDR2 SASEGT. This CDR3 contains 14 residues. Deletions cut 6 bases from V and 4 bases from J, with 15 bases between. The CDR3 sequence is CASRPLGGRTEAFF. The CDR3 region has the DNA TGTGCCAGCAGGCCCCTCGGGGGGCGCACTGAAGCTTTCTTT.

This clonotype occurred many times. The genes are TRBV12-3 or TRBV12-4 and TRBJ2-7; D perhaps matches TRBD1 (5 bases). V was trimmed by 3 bases and J by 0 bases, leaving 21 bases between them. The CDR3 length is 18 residues. The CDR3 region is CASSFRSGSALSSYEQYF. CDR3 bases: TGTGCCAGCAGTTTTAGGTCAGGGTCTGCTCTTAGCTCCTACGAGCAGTACTTC.

This clonotype showed up many times. The V and J genes are TRBV12-3 or TRBV12-4 and TRBJ1-6; D is perhaps TRBD1 (6 bases). Trimming removed 6 bases at V and 9 bases at J, with 18 bases between. The length of the CDR3 is 15 residues. The CDR3 nucleotides are TGTGCCAGCAGGGGTCCCGGAAGGGGGATTTCACCCCTCCACTTT. Residues: CASRGPGRGISPLHF.

This clonotype was seen more than once but under ten times. The chain is built from TRBV3-1 and TRBJ2-7; no firm D call. Germline V gene lookup returns CDR1 LGHDT and CDR2 YNNKEL (reference sequence). CDR3 size: 13 residues. Trimming took 0 bases from V and 7 from J, leaving 10 bases between them. The CDR3 is CASSQDIRQEQYF. CDR3 sequence (DNA): TGTGCCAGCAGCCAAGATATTCGACAAGAGCAGTACTTC.